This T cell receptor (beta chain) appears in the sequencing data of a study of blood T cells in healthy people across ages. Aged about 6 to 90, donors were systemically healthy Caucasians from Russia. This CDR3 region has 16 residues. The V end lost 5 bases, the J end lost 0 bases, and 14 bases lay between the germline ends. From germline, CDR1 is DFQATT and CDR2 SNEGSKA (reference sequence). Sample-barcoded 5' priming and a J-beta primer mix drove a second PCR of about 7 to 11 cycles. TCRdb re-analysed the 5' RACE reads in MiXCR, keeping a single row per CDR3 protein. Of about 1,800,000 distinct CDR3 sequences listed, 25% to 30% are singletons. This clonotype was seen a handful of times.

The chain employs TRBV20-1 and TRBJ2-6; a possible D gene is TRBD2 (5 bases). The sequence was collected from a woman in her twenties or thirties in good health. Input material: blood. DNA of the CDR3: TGCAGTGCTTCCAACGAAGGACTCTCTGGGGCCAACGTCCTGACTTTC. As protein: CSASNEGLSGANVLTF.